A selection of T cell receptor beta chains follows, all from one sample in a study of cytotoxic CD8 clonotypes in ibrutinib-treated CLL. Here immunoSEQ multiplex PCR was the method, and the copy in TCRdb shows in-frame clones only, minus some. The sample lists fewer than 400,000 clones, over 60% seen once, with around 6.6% in the top ten. The sample in question was PBMCs, obtained after 36 months of ibrutinib treatment. The receptor set was obtained from a human donor with chronic lymphocytic leukemia. Both conserved end residues are part of each CDR3.

TRBV7-8	TRBJ2-3	CASSYSGRTSTDTQYF
TRBV10-3	TRBJ2-5	CAISEGAGSQETQYF
TRBV9	TRBJ1-6	CASSEEAGLGSPLHF
TRBV10-3	TRBJ2-3	CAISPGGEFTDTQYF
TRBV7-9	TRBJ2-2	CASTFLAGELFF
TRBV7-2	TRBJ2-7	CASRSGSGITYEQYF
TRBV5-4	TRBJ1-2	CASSHGQAPGYTF
TRBV2	TRBJ1-2	CASSGTGFYGYTF
TRBV28	TRBJ2-7	CASSRLYEQYF
TRBV5-1	TRBJ1-2	CASSLVGPQGHYGYTF
TRBV10-3	TRBJ2-7	CAISGRDRSSYEQYF
TRBV13	TRBJ1-3	CASSPYTGQSRGNTIYF
TRBV7-9	TRBJ2-1	CASSRLAGAYNEQFF
TRBV28	TRBJ1-2	CASSHTGTGEGYTF
TRBV11-2	TRBJ2-7	CASSFGGASSYEQYF
TRBV5-1	TRBJ1-3	CASSLAGAAGNTIYF
TRBV2	TRBJ1-2	CASSYDPQTNYGYTF
TRBV14	TRBJ1-1	CASSQVWGRNTEAFF
TRBV9	TRBJ1-6	CASSPGQGNSPLHF
TRBV5-1	TRBJ2-7	CASSLDAHSYEQYF
TRBV7-3	TRBJ1-1	CASSPRTGMSANTEAFF
TRBV19	TRBJ2-7	CASLTEGYF
TRBV7-3	TRBJ2-1	CASSSGGGSYNEQFF
TRBV9	TRBJ2-2	CASSVLSNTGELFF
TRBV14	TRBJ2-1	CASSQGRYNEQFF
TRBV9	TRBJ2-3	CASSAGAGRGADTQYF
TRBV6-5	TRBJ2-3	CASSSGTSTDTQYF
TRBV6-5	TRBJ1-6	CASGHRTGSPLHF
TRBV7-9	TRBJ2-1	CASSLLGSNEQFF
TRBV19	TRBJ2-7	CASSSGTGRLYEQYF
TRBV10-1	TRBJ2-3	CASSEGRAVTDTQYF
TRBV7-8	TRBJ2-3	CASSPRTPGVSTDTQYF
TRBV18	TRBJ2-5	CASSHTQETQYF
TRBV29-1	TRBJ1-5	CSVDTGSNQPQHF
TRBV28	TRBJ1-5	CASSPLGPAGYSNQPQHF
TRBV28	TRBJ2-6	CASSFSAASGANVLTF
TRBV9	TRBJ2-1	CASSVGTSGGHEQFF
TRBV5-1	TRBJ2-7	CASSWITGGYEQYF
TRBV5-1	TRBJ1-1	CASSQQGANTEAFF
TRBV18	TRBJ2-7	CASSPGQGQTYEQYF
TRBV2	TRBJ1-1	CASSEAVATSRAFF
TRBV5-1	TRBJ1-1	CASSSDAGTTEAFF
TRBV10-2	TRBJ2-3	CASSDPAPFTQYF
TRBV11-2	TRBJ2-7	CAVSRDRVAGAAGNEQYF
TRBV10-3	TRBJ2-1	CAISVRAGGINEQFF
TRBV11-2	TRBJ1-1	CASNRDTGNGPEAFF
TRBV9	TRBJ2-7	CASSVAGGPIPYEQYF